This is a list of T cell receptor beta chains from one sample in a study of blood T cell repertoires in COVID-19. Measured with immunoSEQ multiplex PCR; TCRdb has only the in-frame clones, and not every one. Among some 210,000 clones listed, over 75% were seen once. Sequencing was done on a sample of PBMCs or T cells enriched from blood (not recorded which). All receptors derive from a man aged 35-49 years who had recovered from COVID-19. CDR3s include the opening cysteine and the closing phenylalanine or tryptophan. D genes are given only for firm matches. Some rows mark clone size as missing; the rest say once, few, many or name a class of expanded clone.

D	V	size	J	DNA	CDR3
TRBD1	TRBV24-1	.	TRBJ1-2	TGTGCCACCAACGCCCCCGGACAGGGCACCTATGGCTACACCTTC	CATNAPGQGTYGYTF
TRBD1	TRBV29-1	.	TRBJ2-7	TGCAGCGTTCAAGCCGGGACAGGGGTCTACGAGCAGTACTTC	CSVQAGTGVYEQYF
.	TRBV2	.	TRBJ2-5	TGTGCCAGCAGTGAAGCGTACCGAGGGTGGATACAAGAGACCCAGTACTTC	CASSEAYRGWIQETQYF
.	TRBV19	few	TRBJ1-3	TGTGCCTCCGGAGGCCTCTCTGGAAACACCATATATTTT	CASGGLSGNTIYF
.	TRBV2	.	TRBJ2-2	TGTGCCAGCAGGGAACCTCTGGGGGAGCTGTTTTTT	CASREPLGELFF
.	TRBV6-2/TRBV6-3	.	TRBJ2-5	TGTGCCAGCAGTTTCCAGTACGAGACCCAGTACTTC	CASSFQYETQYF
.	TRBV19	.	TRBJ2-7	TGTGCCAGTAGTATGGGTGTCAGGGGTTACGAGCAGTACTTC	CASSMGVRGYEQYF
.	TRBV5-1	.	TRBJ2-6	TGCGCCAGCAGCCGGGGGGCGGGGGACCCCCGTGGGGCCAACGTCCTGACTTTC	CASSRGAGDPRGANVLTF
.	TRBV5-1	few	TRBJ1-1	TGCGCCAGCAGCTTGGACGGGAGTACAGCTTTCTTT	CASSLDGSTAFF
.	TRBV9	.	TRBJ2-7	TGTGCCAGCAGCGTAGCGGCGGGGGCCTTTATGGAGCAGTACTTC	CASSVAAGAFMEQYF
TRBD2	TRBV7-3	few	TRBJ2-1	TGTGCCAGCAGCTTAAGACTAGCGGGCTACAATGAGCAGTTCTTC	CASSLRLAGYNEQFF
TRBD2	TRBV7-2	.	TRBJ2-2	TGTGCCAGCAGCGAGAGCGGGAGGCGCACCGGGGAGCTGTTTTTT	CASSESGRRTGELFF
.	TRBV7-2	.	TRBJ2-2	TGTGCCAGCAGCTTATGGGGGCTTGGCACCGGGGAGCTGTTTTTT	CASSLWGLGTGELFF
TRBD1	TRBV5-1	.	TRBJ2-3	TGCGCCAGCAGCTTGAGAGGGACAGGGGGCGATACGCAGTATTTT	CASSLRGTGGDTQYF
.	TRBV29-1	.	TRBJ1-2	TGCAGCGTTGACGGGGGCTATGGCTACACCTTC	CSVDGGYGYTF
.	TRBV24-1	few	TRBJ1-2	TGTGCCACCGCCCCGGGGTGGGGGGACTTCCATGGCTACACCTTC	CATAPGWGDFHGYTF
.	TRBV5-1	.	TRBJ2-6	TGCGCCAGCAGCTCCGCCGCAGGGCCTGGGGCCAACGTCCTGACTTTC	CASSSAAGPGANVLTF
.	TRBV2	.	TRBJ2-2	TGTGCCAGTAGGGACATTTGGACAGGGGAGCTGTTTTTT	CASRDIWTGELFF
.	TRBV27	few	TRBJ2-3	TGTGCCAGCAGACCGGTGAGAAGCGCCGGTGTGGATACGCAGTATTTT	CASRPVRSAGVDTQYF
TRBD2	TRBV9	.	TRBJ2-1	TGTGCCAGCAGCGTAGCGGGGGGGCGTACCTACAATGAGCAGTTCTTC	CASSVAGGRTYNEQFF
.	TRBV18	.	TRBJ2-1	TGTGCCAGCTCTAAGGCTATGTCTAGCAGTGAGCAGTTCTTC	CASSKAMSSSEQFF
.	TRBV3-1/TRBV3-2	.	TRBJ1-2	TGTGCCAGCAGCCAAGAGAGACTCCAGAGTTGGGACTATGGCTACACCTTC	CASSQERLQSWDYGYTF
.	TRBV15	few	TRBJ1-1	TGTGCCACCAGCAGAGAATTCGGGAACACTGAAGCTTTCTTT	CATSREFGNTEAFF
.	TRBV19	once	TRBJ1-1	TGTGCCAGTAGTATCGGGGGTGACTGGGCATATGTTTTCTTT	CASSIGGDWAYVFF
TRBD1	TRBV18	.	TRBJ2-1	TGTGCCAGCTCACCGACAGGGGATGAGCAGTTCTTC	CASSPTGDEQFF
.	TRBV30	.	TRBJ2-7	TGTGCCTGGAGTGTAGGCGGTACACGTTCCTACGAGCAGTACTTC	CAWSVGGTRSYEQYF
TRBD2	TRBV27	.	TRBJ2-1	TGTGCCAGCAGTGAAATTAAAGGACTAGAAGACGATGAGCAGTTCTTC	CASSEIKGLEDDEQFF
.	TRBV12-5	.	TRBJ2-3	TGTGCTAGTGGTTTGGGCTTACAGGAACAGCGTGATACGCAGTATTTT	CASGLGLQEQRDTQYF
.	TRBV5-1	.	TRBJ1-2	TGCGCCAGCAGCTCCGACAATTTGGGCTATGGCTACACCTTC	CASSSDNLGYGYTF
TRBD2	TRBV18	once	TRBJ2-7	TGTGCCAGCTCGCAGACTAGCGGGACCTTCTCCTACGAGCAGTACTTC	CASSQTSGTFSYEQYF
.	TRBV6-5	.	TRBJ1-6	TGTGCCAGCTGGGGGGTGAATTCACCCCTCCACTTT	CASWGVNSPLHF
.	TRBV7-9	few	TRBJ1-5	TGTGCCAGCAGCTTAGTCATGGGCCAGCCCCAGCATTTT	CASSLVMGQPQHF
.	TRBV7-9	.	TRBJ1-4	TGTGCCAGCAGCTTAGGGCCCCTGAAAGCAACTAATGAAAAACTGTTTTTT	CASSLGPLKATNEKLFF
.	TRBV19	once	TRBJ1-1	TGTGCCAGTAGTATTGGTTCCCAGGGAGGGAACACTGAAGCTTTCTTT	CASSIGSQGGNTEAFF
TRBD1	TRBV30	.	TRBJ1-2	TGTGCCTGGAGTGGACAGGGGGCCGACTATGGCTACACCTTC	CAWSGQGADYGYTF
TRBD1	TRBV9	.	TRBJ1-6	TGTGCCAGCAGCGCCCGGACAGGCCTTAATTCACCCCTCCACTTT	CASSARTGLNSPLHF
.	TRBV3-1/TRBV3-2	.	TRBJ2-3	TGTGCCAGCAGCCTACGGACTTCTGGTACCTCCCCAGATACGCAGTATTTT	CASSLRTSGTSPDTQYF
TRBD2	TRBV4-1	.	TRBJ2-1	TGCGCCAGCAGCCGATCGGGGGGGAATGAGCAGTTCTTC	CASSRSGGNEQFF
.	TRBV7-9	.	TRBJ1-1	TGTGCCAGCAGCTTAGCTGTCGTGCGGGGCCGCGCTGAAGCTTTCTTT	CASSLAVVRGRAEAFF
TRBD1	TRBV2	.	TRBJ2-3	TGTGCCACTACGGACAGGGTGGCAGATACGCAGTATTTT	CATTDRVADTQYF
TRBD1	TRBV23-1	.	TRBJ2-5	TGCGCCAGCAGTCAATCGAGAGACAGGGGGCAAGAGACCCAGTACTTC	CASSQSRDRGQETQYF
.	TRBV5-1	.	TRBJ1-2	TGCGCCAGCAGCTTAACCCCCAGGACAGTCGGGTATGGCTACACCTTC	CASSLTPRTVGYGYTF
.	TRBV2	.	TRBJ1-2	TGTGCCAGCACCCGGGAGGGAAGGGGAGGAGGCTACACCTTC	CASTREGRGGGYTF
TRBD2	TRBV6-5	few	TRBJ2-1	TGTGCCAGCAGTTCCCACGGGGGGAATGAGCAGTTCTTC	CASSSHGGNEQFF
.	TRBV4-2	.	TRBJ2-3	TGTGCCAGCAGCCAAGACCCCTGGCGGCAGACAGATACGCAGTATTTT	CASSQDPWRQTDTQYF
TRBD2	TRBV27	.	TRBJ2-1	TGTGCCAGCAGTGGCGCGAGGGCCAGGGGCCTAGCGGGGGAGCAGTTCTTC	CASSGARARGLAGEQFF
.	TRBV5-1	.	TRBJ1-6	TGCGCCAGCAGCTCACAAAACCTCCCCCTCCACTTT	CASSSQNLPLHF